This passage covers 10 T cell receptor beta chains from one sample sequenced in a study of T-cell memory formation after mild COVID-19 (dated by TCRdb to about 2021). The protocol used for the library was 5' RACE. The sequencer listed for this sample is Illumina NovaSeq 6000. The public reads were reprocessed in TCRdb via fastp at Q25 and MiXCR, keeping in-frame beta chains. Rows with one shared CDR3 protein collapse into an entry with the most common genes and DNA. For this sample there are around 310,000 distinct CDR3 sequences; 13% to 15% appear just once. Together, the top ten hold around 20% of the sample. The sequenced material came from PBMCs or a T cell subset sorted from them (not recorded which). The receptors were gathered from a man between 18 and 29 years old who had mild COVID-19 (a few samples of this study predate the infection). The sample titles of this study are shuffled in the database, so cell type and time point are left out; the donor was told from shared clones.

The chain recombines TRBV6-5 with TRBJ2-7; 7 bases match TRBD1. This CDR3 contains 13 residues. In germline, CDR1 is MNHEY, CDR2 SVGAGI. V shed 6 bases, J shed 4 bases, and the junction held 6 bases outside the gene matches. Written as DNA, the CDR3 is TGTGCCAGCAGGTACCGGGACAGTTACGAGCAGTACGTC. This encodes CASRYRDSYEQYV.

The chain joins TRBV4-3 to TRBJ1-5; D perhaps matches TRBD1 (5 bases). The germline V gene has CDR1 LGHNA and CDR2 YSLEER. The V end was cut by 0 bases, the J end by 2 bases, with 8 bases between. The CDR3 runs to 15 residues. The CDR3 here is CASSQDRVGNQPQHF. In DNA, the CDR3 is TGCGCCAGCAGCCAAGACAGGGTTGGCAATCAGCCCCAGCATTTT.

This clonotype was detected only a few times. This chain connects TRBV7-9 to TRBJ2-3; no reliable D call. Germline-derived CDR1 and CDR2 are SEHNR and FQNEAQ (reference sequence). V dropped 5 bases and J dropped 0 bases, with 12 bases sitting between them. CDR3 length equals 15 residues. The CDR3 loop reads CASSTRAASTDTQYF. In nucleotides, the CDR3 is TGTGCCAGCAGCACCCGGGCAGCTAGCACAGATACGCAGTATTTT.

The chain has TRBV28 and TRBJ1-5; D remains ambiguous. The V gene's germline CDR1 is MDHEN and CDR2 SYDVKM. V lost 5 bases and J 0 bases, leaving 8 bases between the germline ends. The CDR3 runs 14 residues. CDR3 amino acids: CASSTDYSNQPQHF. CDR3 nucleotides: TGTGCCAGCAGTACAGATTATAGCAATCAGCCCCAGCATTTT.

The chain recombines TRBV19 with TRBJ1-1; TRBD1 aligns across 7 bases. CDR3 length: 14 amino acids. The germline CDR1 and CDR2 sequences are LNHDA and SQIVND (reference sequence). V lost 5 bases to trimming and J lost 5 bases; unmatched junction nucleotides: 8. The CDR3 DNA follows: TGTGCCAGTAGTTCCCTACAGGGGTGGACTGAAGCTTTCTTT. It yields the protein CASSSLQGWTEAFF. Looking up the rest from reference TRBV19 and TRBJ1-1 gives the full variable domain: DGGITQSPKYLFRKEGQNVTLSCEQNLNHDAMYWYRQDPGQGLRLIYYSQIVNDFQKGDIAEGYSVSREKKESFPLTVTSAQKNPTAFYLCASSSLQGWTEAFFGQGTRLTVV.

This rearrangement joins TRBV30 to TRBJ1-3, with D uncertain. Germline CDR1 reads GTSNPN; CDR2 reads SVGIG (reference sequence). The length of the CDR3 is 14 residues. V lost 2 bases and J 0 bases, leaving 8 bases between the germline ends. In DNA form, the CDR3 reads TGTGCCTGGAGTCCAGACAACTCTGGAAACACCATATATTTT. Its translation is CAWSPDNSGNTIYF.

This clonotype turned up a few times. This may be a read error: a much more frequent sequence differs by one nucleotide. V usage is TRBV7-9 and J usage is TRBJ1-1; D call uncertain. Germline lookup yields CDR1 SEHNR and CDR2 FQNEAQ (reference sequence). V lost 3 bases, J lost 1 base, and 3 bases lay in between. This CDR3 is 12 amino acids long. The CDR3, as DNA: TGTGCCAGCAGCTTGTGGAACACTGAAGCTTTCTTT. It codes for CASSLWNTEAFF. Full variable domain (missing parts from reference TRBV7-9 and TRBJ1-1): DTGVSQNPRHKITKRGQNVTFRCDPISEHNRLYWYRQTLGQGPEFLTYFQNEAQLEKSRLLSDRFSAERPKGSFSTLEIQRTEQGDSAMYLCASSLWNTEAFFGQGTRLTVV.

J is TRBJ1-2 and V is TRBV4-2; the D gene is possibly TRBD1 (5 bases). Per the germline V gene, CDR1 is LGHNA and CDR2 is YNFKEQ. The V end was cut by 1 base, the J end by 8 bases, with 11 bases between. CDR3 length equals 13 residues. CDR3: CASSQVGAWGYTF. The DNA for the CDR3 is TGTGCCAGCAGCCAAGTTGGGGCGTGGGGCTACACCTTC.

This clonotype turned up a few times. This CDR3 reads CASSQEGISQPQHF. In nucleotides, the CDR3 is TGCGCCAGCAGCCAAGAGGGGATTTCTCAGCCCCAGCATTTT. J is TRBJ1-5 and V is TRBV4-1; the D is unclear. Per the germline V gene, CDR1 is MGHRA and CDR2 is YSYEKL. There are 14 residues in the CDR3. V lost 0 bases to trimming and J lost 6 bases, with 9 bases between them.

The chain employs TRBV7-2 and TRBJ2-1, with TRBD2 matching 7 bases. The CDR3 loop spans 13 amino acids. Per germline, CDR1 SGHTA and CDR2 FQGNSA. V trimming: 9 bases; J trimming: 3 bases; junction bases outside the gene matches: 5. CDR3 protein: CARAGLDYNEQFF. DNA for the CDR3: TGTGCCAGGGCAGGACTAGACTACAATGAGCAGTTCTTC. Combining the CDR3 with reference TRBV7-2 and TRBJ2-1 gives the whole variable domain GAGVSQSPSNKVTEKGKDVELRCDPISGHTALYWYRQSLGQGLEFLIYFQGNSAPDKSGLPSDRFSAERTGGSVSTLTIQRTQQEDSAVYLCARAGLDYNEQFFGPGTRLTVL.